Sequencing of this T cell receptor (beta chain) was carried out in a study of blood T cell repertoires in COVID-19. The wider study: Samples representing acute and convalescent COVID-19 were sourced from the United States, Italy and Spain.

Authors' processing steps: The assay estimated nucleated cells by amplifying reference gene primers. Profiling relied on immunoSEQ multiplex PCR, and the TCRdb table lists in-frame clones only, not all of them. V, J and clone size are those of that table, while D and trimming were read from the DNA. The sample holds a few hundred thousand clones, around 87% seen once. This clone is a singleton in its sample. The sequence was obtained from a woman between 65 and 79 years old with active or convalescent COVID-19. Sequencing was performed on peripheral blood.

CDR3 amino acids: CSVVTAGTEAFF. Here the CDR3 DNA reads TGCAGCGTTGTTACAGCTGGTACTGAAGCTTTCTTT. This chain connects TRBV29-1 to TRBJ1-1; D unresolved. Germline loops: CDR1 SQVTM, CDR2 ANQGSEA. With 4 bases removed from V and 5 bases from J, the gap between germline ends came to 11 bases. The CDR3 contains 12 residues.